These 15 T cell receptor beta chains share one sample of origin, sequenced in a study of identical twins. TCRdb reanalysed the 5' RACE reads using MiXCR and keeps one entry per CDR3 protein. The data contain approximately 690,000 distinct CDR3 sequences, approximately 6% of them singletons. Material: naive T cells sorted from blood. These receptors originate from a man between 18 and 35 years old in good health.

In its sample, this clonotype was seen a few times. The chain joins TRBV7-8 to TRBJ2-7; 11 nucleotides agree with TRBD2. The CDR3 contains 16 residues. V shed 4 bases and J 3 bases; nucleotides not matched to a gene: 8. Germline V gene data show CDR1 as SGHVS and CDR2 as FQNEAQ. The CDR3 reads CASSSWGLAVSYEQYF. CDR3 DNA sequence: TGTGCCAGCAGCTCGTGGGGACTAGCGGTTAGCTACGAGCAGTACTTC.

This clonotype has just a few counts. This chain joins TRBV7-2 and TRBJ2-7; 8 positions match TRBD1. V shed 5 bases and J 0 bases; nucleotides not matched to a gene: 6. This CDR3 has 15 amino acids. Germline CDR1 SGHTA, CDR2 FQGNSA. CDR3: CASSTDRGSSYEQYF. The DNA for the CDR3 is TGTGCCAGCAGCACCGACAGGGGCAGCTCCTACGAGCAGTACTTC.

This clonotype was counted many times. The chain carries TRBV9 and TRBJ2-7, with D perhaps matching TRBD1 (5 bases). The CDR3 spans 16 residues. The ends were cut back, 4 bases at V and 3 bases at J, with 20 bases in the middle. CDR1 and CDR2 (germline): SGDLS, YYNGEE. CDR3 in amino acids: CASSPTALDPVYEQYF. In DNA, the CDR3 is TGTGCCAGCAGCCCGACAGCACTGGACCCTGTCTACGAGCAGTACTTC.

On this clonotype: Just one base apart from a much larger clone, this may be a read error. The CDR3 DNA is TGTGCCAGCAGTTTAGGAGAGACGCCCCAAGAGACCCAGTACTTC. Translated: CASSLGETPQETQYF. The chain employs TRBV27 and TRBJ2-5; no reliable D call. Germline assignment: CDR1 MNHEY and CDR2 SMNVEV (reference sequence). Trimming removed 2 bases from V and 1 base from J, with 11 bases in between. The CDR3 has 15 residues.

This clonotype was counted many times. The chain couples TRBV6-1 to TRBJ1-2; TRBD1 aligns across 9 bases. The germline V gene encodes CDR1 MNHNS and CDR2 SASEGT. This CDR3 is built from 16 residues. V lost 5 bases, J lost 6 bases, and 13 bases stayed unmatched. Written as DNA, the CDR3 is TGTGCCAGCAGTCCTCTCCGGGGACAGGGTGCCAATGGCTACACCTTC. This translates into CASSPLRGQGANGYTF.

Comment on this clonotype: An end of the junction differs from the germline gene, which may be a read error. This rearrangement joins TRBV2 to TRBJ1-5, with 10 bases that match TRBD1. This CDR3 has 17 residues. Germline CDR1 reads SNHLY; CDR2 reads FYNNEI. CDR3 bases: TGTGCCAGCAGGGGGGACAGGGGTGGAAGTAGCAATCACCCCCAGCATTTT. Amino acids: CASRGDRGGSSNHPQHF.

The table lists this clonotype with a few counts. The chain couples TRBV6-5 to TRBJ2-1, with 8 positions matching TRBD2. Germline loops: CDR1 MNHEY, CDR2 SVGAGI. V trimming: 4 bases; J trimming: 7 bases; junction bases outside the gene matches: 9. The CDR3 contains 15 residues. The DNA for the CDR3 is TGTGCCAGCAGTTGGGGGGGTAGCGGGATTAATGAGCAGTTCTTC. Its translation is CASSWGGSGINEQFF.

This chain uses TRBV7-2 with TRBJ2-2, with 7 nucleotides matching TRBD2. V was pared by 0 bases and J by 7 bases, with 14 bases of the junction left unmatched. CDR1 is SGHTA, CDR2 FQGNSA, per germline. CDR3 size: 18 residues. The CDR3 DNA reads as TGTGCCAGCAGCTTAGCGGGCCGCCGCCGGTGGGGGGGCGGGGAGCTGTTTTTT. Amino acids: CASSLAGRRRWGGGELFF. Full variable domain (remainder filled in from reference TRBV7-2 and TRBJ2-2): GAGVSQSPSNKVTEKGKDVELRCDPISGHTALYWYRQSLGQGLEFLIYFQGNSAPDKSGLPSDRFSAERTGGSVSTLTIQRTQQEDSAVYLCASSLAGRRRWGGGELFFGEGSRLTVL.

This clonotype was seen a few times. The chain uses TRBV27 and TRBJ1-5; the match to TRBD1 covers 8 bases. The V and J ends lost 5 bases and 9 bases, in that order; junction bases with no gene match: 6. Germline loops: CDR1 MNHEY, CDR2 SMNVEV (reference sequence). This CDR3 contains 13 residues. CDR3 DNA: TGTGCCAGCAGTGACAGGGGCTCTCGGCCCCAGCATTTT. Its translation: CASSDRGSRPQHF.

This clonotype has a handful of counts. The chain uses TRBV18 and TRBJ2-5; 8 nucleotides agree with TRBD2. J gave up 4 bases and V 6 bases, and 4 bases lay outside the gene matches. Germline-derived CDR1 and CDR2 are KGHSH and LQKENI. The CDR3 totals 13 residues. The CDR3 region is CASSIAGIETQYF. The CDR3 nucleotides are TGTGCCAGCTCGATAGCGGGAATAGAGACCCAGTACTTC.

The table lists this clonotype with many counts. The chain couples TRBV5-4 to TRBJ2-3, with a weak D call TRBD1 (6 bases). The germline V and J ends were trimmed by 6 bases and 2 bases, with 19 bases remaining between them. Germline V gene data show CDR1 as SGHNT and CDR2 as YYREEE (reference sequence). This CDR3 has 16 amino acids. The CDR3 sequence: CASNPDRPSTTDTQYF. The CDR3 nucleotides read TGTGCCAGCAATCCAGACAGGCCCAGTACCACAGATACGCAGTATTTT.

The sample holds a few counts of this clonotype. The V and J genes are TRBV19 and TRBJ1-2; tentatively, D is TRBD1 (6 bases). Germline CDR1 is LNHDA and CDR2 is SQIVND (reference sequence). V was cut by 3 bases and J by 5 bases, with 19 bases left in between. The CDR3 has 16 amino acids. CDR3 nucleotide sequence: TGTGCCAGTAGTATCCCCGGGGCAGGCCAGGGGTATGGCTACACCTTC. This gives the protein CASSIPGAGQGYGYTF.

The table lists this clonotype with many counts. The V gene is TRBV29-1, the J gene TRBJ2-7; D is unresolved. The V gene's germline CDR1 is SQVTM and CDR2 ANQGSEA. The CDR3 covers 11 residues. With 4 bases removed from V and 4 bases from J, the gap between germline ends came to 8 bases. In DNA, the CDR3 is TGCAGCGTTGTCGCCTCTTACGAGCAGTACTTC. As protein: CSVVASYEQYF.

This clonotype was recorded many times. The CDR3 loop is CATQGTGSYNEQFF. The CDR3 DNA follows: TGTGCCACGCAAGGGACAGGGTCCTACAATGAGCAGTTCTTC. The rearrangement uses TRBV24-1 and TRBJ2-1; 9 bases map to TRBD1. Losses at the gene ends were 10 bases for V and 1 base for J; bases not matched to a gene: 4. CDR1 and CDR2 (germline): KGHDR, SFDVKD. The CDR3 loop spans 14 amino acids.

The V and J genes are TRBV6-1 and TRBJ1-1, with a possible D match to TRBD1 (5 bases). The V gene's germline CDR1 is MNHNS and CDR2 SASEGT. The CDR3 covers 14 residues. V dropped 5 bases and J dropped 2 bases, with 12 bases sitting between them. The CDR3 loop is CASSLTDINTEAFF. The CDR3 coding sequence is TGTGCCAGCAGTCTGACAGATATAAACACTGAAGCTTTCTTT.